Shown below are 7 T cell receptor beta chains from a single sample sequenced in a study of blood T cell repertoires in COVID-19. Sequencing was performed with immunoSEQ multiplex PCR; in TCRdb, only in-frame clones are kept and a portion is missing. The table records 260,000 or so clones, 86% of them present only once. Sample: PBMCs or T cells enriched from blood (not recorded which). These receptors were obtained from a man aged 18 to 35 who had recovered from COVID-19.

The chain couples TRBV7-9 to TRBJ1-1; D is ambiguous. CDR1 and CDR2 (germline): SEHNR, FQNEAQ (reference sequence). This CDR3 region has 15 residues. Trimming stripped 4 bases from V and 5 bases from J, with 17 bases between. In nucleotides, the CDR3 is TGTGCCAGCAGCTCTACCCGGGAAAAGGGAACTGAAGCTTTCTTT. Translation gives CASSSTREKGTEAFF.

V and J are TRBV7-8 and TRBJ2-7, with a tentative D call TRBD2 (6 bases). The CDR3 is 14 residues long. Germline assignment: CDR1 SGHVS and CDR2 FQNEAQ. V was cut by 5 bases and J by 3 bases, with 14 bases left in between. The CDR3 DNA reads TGTGCCAGCAGCGGAGGGGCTGGGCGCTACGAGCAGTACTTC. Translating it yields CASSGGAGRYEQYF. The entire variable domain, with the rest obtained from reference TRBV7-8 and TRBJ2-7, is as follows: GAGVSQSPRYKVAKRGQDVALRCDPISGHVSLFWYQQALGQGPEFLTYFQNEAQLDKSGLPSDRFFAERPEGSVSTLKIQRTQQEDSAVYLCASSGGAGRYEQYFGPGTRLTVT.

This clone showed up just once. The V and J genes are TRBV2 and TRBJ2-1, with 7 bases aligning to TRBD2. The germline V gene has CDR1 SNHLY and CDR2 FYNNEI. Trimming took 7 bases from V and 2 from J; bases not matched to a gene: 8. The CDR3 is made up of 15 amino acids. The DNA of the CDR3 is TGTGCCAGCAAGGTTGTAAGCGGGACCTACAATGAGCAGTTCTTC. Encoded protein: CASKVVSGTYNEQFF.

The CDR3 region has the DNA TGTGCCAGCAGTCCGGACAGGGGGCGGGTTAGGACCGGGGAGCTGTTTTTT. Protein product: CASSPDRGRVRTGELFF. The V call is TRBV2, the J call TRBJ2-2; 11 bases align to TRBD1. With 5 bases clipped from V and 5 bases from J, the junction kept 10 bases outside the gene matches. CDR3 length equals 17 residues. Looked up from germline, CDR1 is SNHLY and CDR2 is FYNNEI.

This chain connects TRBV6-5 to TRBJ1-6; 8 nucleotides line up with TRBD1. Per the germline V gene, CDR1 is MNHEY and CDR2 is SVGAGI. J was trimmed by 12 bases and V by 3 bases; bases with no gene match: 1. The CDR3 runs 12 residues. The CDR3: CASSYTGGPLHF. CDR3 sequence (DNA): TGTGCCAGCAGTTATACAGGGGGACCCCTCCACTTT.

The chain links TRBV19 to TRBJ2-7, with 7 bases matching TRBD2. The CDR3 consists of 12 residues. J gave up 5 bases and V 3 bases, and 1 base lay outside the gene matches. Germline CDR1 LNHDA, CDR2 SQIVND (reference sequence). The CDR3 DNA reads as TGTGCCAGTAGTATCGGGGGGAACGAGCAGTACTTC. This codes for CASSIGGNEQYF.

The chain recombines TRBV10-3 with TRBJ1-5; 7 bases map to TRBD1. V gave up 6 bases and J gave up 4 bases; unmatched junction bases: 9. Germline assignment: CDR1 ENHRY and CDR2 SYGVKD. This CDR3 has 15 residues. The CDR3: CAISEYRDSNQPQHF. The DNA of the CDR3 is TGTGCCATCAGCGAATACAGGGACAGTAATCAGCCCCAGCATTTT.